Included here is one T cell receptor beta chain sequence, with context. Its antigen target is currently unknown. Nothing much larger sits one base from this clone, and base qualities are not available. This sample was taken from a study of response to subunit inactivated influenza vaccine (dated by TCRdb to between 2017 and 2018). Regarding the research as a whole: To follow how T cells responded to a trivalent subunit inactivated influenza vaccine, the researchers relied on deep quantitative profiling of the T cell receptor repertoire.

On the study overall, not on this receptor specifically: It was suggested by the authors that each seasonal influenza vaccination may recruit only a limited number of new T cells.

V loses 1 base, J loses 7 bases, and the germline ends lie 9 bases apart. The CDR3 runs 13 residues from the cysteine to the phenylalanine. The retained sequence is limited to the CDR3, 39 bases, with the frame set at the first base. CDR1 SGHTA and CDR2 FQGTGA are derived from the germline V gene. Library construction relied on RT-PCR. The sequencer listed for this sample is Illumina HiSeq 2500. In-frame beta chains were kept once TCRdb had trimmed the public reads at Q25 with fastp and called clones with MiXCR. Identical CDR3 proteins give one entry, which carries the most common genes and DNA. This sample holds some 540,000 distinct CDR3 sequences; approximately 22% were observed only once. The biggest ten clones account for 2.5% to 3.5% of the sample. The same data also went into a second study, on T cells expressing NK-cell markers. The other study reports the following: 5'RACE template switching, by which a universal primer site and unique molecular identifiers were added, was used to make TCR beta cDNA libraries. TCR beta-chain repertoires were profiled in sorted CD3+CD56+NKG2C+, CD3+CD56+NKG2C- and CD3+CD56-NKG2C+ T-cell subsets from seven or eight donors. Seven of the eight sequenced donors were HCMV-seropositive and one was HCMV-seronegative. To restrict sorting to alphabetaTCR-expressing T cells, an anti-gammadeltaTCR antibody was added in several experiments. In more than five donors, the dominant CD3+CD56+NKG2C+ clonotypes were found to rank among the top 10 CD8+ clonotypes and to make up about 1.0-7.0% of CD8+ T cells. Those dominant clonotypes were again the most abundant among CD3+CD56-NKG2C+ cells in a handful of donors, at about 28.3-60.1%. Whether the expanded NKG2C-expressing T cell clones were specific for HCMV antigens remained unclear. All eight donors whose samples were sequenced were randomly selected healthy volunteers, three of them men and five women. A commercial ELISA kit detecting HCMV-specific IgG in serum was used to determine HCMV serostatus. Ficoll density gradient centrifugation was used to isolate peripheral blood mononuclear cells from blood. Using Miltenyi isolation kits, CD4+ and CD8+ T cells were isolated from PBMC through magnetic immunoseparation. Synthesis of cDNA was primed from the TCR beta constant segment and was followed by two consecutive PCR amplification steps. Sequencing of the libraries produced 2 x 150 bp reads on Illumina HiSeq 2000/2500, MiSeq or NextSeq. MIGEC was used to demultiplex reads and group reads by UMI, and MiTCR was used to assemble and quantify clonotypes. To remove erroneous sequences, TCR cDNA sequences were retained only when supported by two or more reads. The tcR package was used for downstream repertoire analysis, with clonotypes matched between fractions based on CDR3 nucleotide sequence plus V segment. VDJmatch was used to annotate antigen specificity against VDJdb, with one amino acid substitution allowed in CDR3.

Recombination linked TRBV7-3 to TRBJ2-3; the D gene cannot be named for sure. The sequence derives from a man aged 50 to 59 who received an inactivated influenza vaccine. Donor details come from another sample of the same person, matched by shared clones. Sample: CD4+ T cells sorted from PBMCs, taken 11 to 12 days after vaccination. This receptor carries the CDR3 CASSLNGDYTQYF. The nucleotide sequence reads TGTGCCAGCAGCTTAAACGGAGACTATACGCAGTATTTT.